The rows below give T cell receptor beta chains drawn from one sample of a study of cytomegalovirus exposure and HLA in healthy donors. The assay was immunoSEQ multiplex PCR, and TCRdb's table has in-frame clones only and misses some. The repertoire holds some 130,000 clones, with about 76% as singletons. The sample consisted of PBMCs. These receptors were taken from a woman aged 40 to 50 in good health and CMV-seronegative. Both conserved end residues are part of each CDR3. D genes are given only for firm matches. Clone sizes are given selectively: once, few, many, or a class where the clone is expanded.

D | J | V | size | CDR3 | DNA
NA | TRBJ2-5 | TRBV6-5 | NA | CASSPHGVRETQYF | TGTGCCAGCAGCCCGCACGGAGTAAGAGAGACCCAGTACTTC
NA | TRBJ2-5 | TRBV28 | NA | CASSPHRPGEQYF | TGTGCCAGCAGTCCCCATCGACCTGGGGAGCAGTACTTC
NA | TRBJ1-6 | TRBV6-5 | NA | CASSYFTGGSPLHF | TGTGCCAGCAGTTATTTCACAGGCGGCTCACCCCTCCACTTT
TRBD1 | TRBJ1-6 | TRBV6-5 | NA | CASSYGDRPYNSPLHF | TGTGCCAGCAGTTACGGGGACAGGCCCTATAATTCACCCCTCCACTTT
TRBD1 | TRBJ2-3 | TRBV19 | once | CASRQGAADTQYF | TGTGCCAGCCGACAGGGGGCGGCAGATACGCAGTATTTT
TRBD2 | TRBJ2-7 | TRBV28 | NA | CASSSSGTSGTYEQYF | TGTGCCAGCAGTTCAAGCGGGACTAGCGGCACCTACGAGCAGTACTTC
NA | TRBJ2-7 | TRBV5-6 | NA | CASSLGWQGQRYEQYF | TGTGCCAGCAGCTTGGGTTGGCAGGGCCAACGCTACGAGCAGTACTTC
TRBD1 | TRBJ2-7 | TRBV6-6 | NA | CASSKVGQASYEQYF | TGTGCCAGCAGTAAAGTCGGACAGGCTTCCTACGAGCAGTACTTC
TRBD2 | TRBJ2-2 | TRBV5-3 | NA | CARSLRAGGMNTGELFF | TGTGCCAGAAGCTTGCGAGCGGGGGGGATGAACACCGGGGAGCTGTTTTTT
NA | TRBJ1-1 | TRBV5-6 | few | CASSSFLPNTEAFF | TGTGCCAGCAGCTCTTTCCTCCCGAACACTGAAGCTTTCTTT
NA | TRBJ2-5 | TRBV2 | NA | CASSEGLTGKETQYF | TGTGCCAGCAGTGAAGGCCTCACAGGGAAAGAGACCCAGTACTTC
NA | TRBJ1-4 | TRBV7-9 | NA | CASSFPVALSTNEKLFF | TGTGCCAGCAGCTTCCCCGTGGCCCTTTCAACTAATGAAAAACTGTTTTTT
TRBD2 | TRBJ2-1 | TRBV5-1 | NA | CASSLDGGGASDEQFF | TGCGCCAGCAGCTTGGACGGCGGGGGGGCCTCCGATGAGCAGTTCTTC
NA | TRBJ1-4 | TRBV6-5 | NA | CASSYSWARVNEKLFF | TGTGCCAGCAGTTACTCATGGGCCAGGGTGAATGAAAAACTGTTTTTT
TRBD1 | TRBJ2-6 | TRBV19 | NA | CASSGQGVGANVLTF | TGTGCCAGTAGTGGACAGGGGGTTGGGGCCAACGTCCTGACTTTC
TRBD1 | TRBJ1-1 | TRBV29-1 | NA | CSVWGQGAANTEAFF | TGCAGCGTCTGGGGACAGGGGGCTGCGAACACTGAAGCTTTCTTT
NA | TRBJ2-5 | TRBV30 | once | CAWSAGQSTIQETQYF | TGTGCCTGGAGTGCTGGACAGAGCACGATTCAAGAGACCCAGTACTTC
NA | TRBJ2-1 | TRBV10-3 | NA | CAIRSPGEQGDNEQFF | TGTGCCATCAGGTCGCCGGGAGAACAAGGGGACAATGAGCAGTTCTTC
TRBD1 | TRBJ1-3 | TRBV4-2 | NA | CASSQGTAGNTIYF | TGTGCCAGCAGCCAGGGGACAGCTGGAAACACCATATATTTT
TRBD2 | TRBJ2-2 | TRBV5-4 | NA | CASSSRIERGNTGELFF | TGTGCCAGCAGCTCCCGTATCGAGCGGGGGAACACCGGGGAGCTGTTTTTT
TRBD2 | TRBJ2-2 | TRBV27 | NA | CASSLISGGNTGELFF | TGTGCCAGCAGTTTGATTAGCGGGGGGAACACCGGGGAGCTGTTTTTT
TRBD1 | TRBJ1-6 | TRBV2 | NA | CASSSSTGVFDSPLHF | TGTGCCAGCAGCTCCTCGACAGGGGTCTTCGATTCACCCCTCCACTTT
TRBD2 | TRBJ2-3 | TRBV5-4 | NA | CASSFIGGGGGTQYF | TGTGCCAGCAGCTTCATTGGCGGGGGAGGCGGTACGCAGTATTTT
NA | TRBJ1-3 | TRBV9 | NA | CASSVSSTGVGNTIYF | TGTGCCAGCAGCGTCTCCTCAACCGGGGTAGGAAACACCATATATTTT
TRBD1 | TRBJ1-2 | TRBV6-5 | NA | CASIRWAGGNYGYTF | TGTGCCAGCATTCGATGGGCAGGGGGCAACTATGGCTACACCTTC
TRBD2 | TRBJ2-5 | TRBV5-1 | once | CASSLGVAGAQETQYF | TGCGCCAGCAGCTTGGGCGTAGCGGGGGCCCAAGAGACCCAGTACTTC
NA | TRBJ2-7 | TRBV5-1 | NA | CASSSLQYYEQYF | TGCGCCAGCAGCTCCTTACAATACTACGAGCAGTACTTC
NA | TRBJ2-5 | TRBV5-6 | few | CASSWVGAQGAQYF | TGTGCCAGCAGCTGGGTCGGTGCTCAAGGGGCCCAGTACTTC
NA | TRBJ1-2 | TRBV29-1 | NA | CSVAGEEDYGYTF | TGCAGCGTTGCAGGGGAAGAGGACTATGGCTACACCTTC
NA | TRBJ1-5 | TRBV25-1 | NA | CASSEQANQPQHF | TGTGCCAGCAGTGAACAGGCCAATCAGCCCCAGCATTTT
TRBD1 | TRBJ1-6 | TRBV19 | NA | CASSTKSGQGNSPLHF | TGTGCCAGTAGTACCAAGAGTGGACAGGGGAATTCACCCCTCCACTTT
NA | TRBJ1-3 | TRBV5-1 | NA | CASSPRLLTDSGNTIYF | TGCGCCAGCAGCCCTAGGCTACTCACTGACTCTGGAAACACCATATATTTT
NA | TRBJ1-6 | TRBV14 | NA | CASSQEVMSVYNSPLHF | TGTGCCAGCAGCCAAGAAGTCATGTCGGTATATAATTCACCCCTCCACTTT
TRBD2 | TRBJ2-2 | TRBV7-9 | NA | CASRFSGTLGTGELFF | TGTGCCAGCAGGTTTAGCGGGACCTTGGGCACCGGGGAGCTGTTTTTT
TRBD1 | TRBJ1-3 | TRBV6-1 | NA | CASSEEGQGAYTIYF | TGTGCCAGCAGTGAAGAGGGGCAGGGGGCCTACACCATATATTTT
NA | TRBJ2-7 | TRBV2 | NA | CASRRDSSYEQYF | TGTGCCAGCAGGCGGGACAGCTCCTACGAGCAGTACTTC
TRBD2 | TRBJ2-4 | TRBV2 | NA | CASSSTSGTKNIQYF | TGTGCCAGTAGTTCGACTAGCGGGACCAAAAACATTCAGTACTTC
TRBD2 | TRBJ2-3 | TRBV29-1 | NA | CSVVGTTLGGTDTQYF | TGCAGCGTTGTAGGGACTACCTTAGGGGGCACAGATACGCAGTATTTT
TRBD1 | TRBJ1-1 | TRBV30 | few | CAWTRRGTGGTEAFF | TGTGCCTGGACACGAAGGGGGACAGGGGGCACTGAAGCTTTCTTT
TRBD1 | TRBJ2-7 | TRBV27 | NA | CASSSSGTGVREQYF | TGTGCCAGCAGTTCCTCCGGGACAGGGGTTAGGGAGCAGTACTTC
NA | TRBJ1-1 | TRBV5-1 | NA | CASRGGTDMNTEAFF | TGCGCCAGCAGGGGGGGGACCGATATGAACACTGAAGCTTTCTTT
NA | TRBJ2-7 | TRBV7-9 | few | CASSESPQSSYEQYF | TGTGCCAGCAGCGAGTCCCCACAGTCTTCCTACGAGCAGTACTTC
TRBD2 | TRBJ2-1 | TRBV19 | few | CASRGTSGGPDNEQFF | TGTGCCAGTAGGGGGACTAGCGGGGGCCCAGACAATGAGCAGTTCTTC
NA | TRBJ2-5 | TRBV2 | NA | CASSGMAETQYF | TGTGCCAGCAGTGGTATGGCAGAGACCCAGTACTTC
NA | TRBJ1-2 | TRBV5-6 | few | CASSFPGNNYGYTF | TGTGCCAGCAGCTTCCCGGGGAATAACTATGGCTACACCTTC
NA | TRBJ1-1 | TRBV29-1 | NA | CSVTTGTQNTEAFF | TGCAGCGTTACCACCGGGACACAGAACACTGAAGCTTTCTTT
NA | TRBJ1-1 | TRBV9 | NA | CASSVDLQGNTEAFF | TGTGCCAGCAGCGTAGACCTACAGGGGAACACTGAAGCTTTCTTT
NA | TRBJ1-6 | TRBV5-1 | NA | CASSLDGRVGNSPLHF | TGCGCCAGCAGCTTGGATGGCAGGGTGGGTAATTCACCCCTCCACTTT
NA | TRBJ1-1 | TRBV13 | few | CASSLEEDTEAFF | TGTGCCAGCAGCTTAGAGGAGGACACTGAAGCTTTCTTT
TRBD1 | TRBJ2-7 | TRBV29-1 | NA | CSVPGTDSSYEQYF | TGCAGCGTGCCGGGGACAGACTCTTCCTACGAGCAGTACTTC